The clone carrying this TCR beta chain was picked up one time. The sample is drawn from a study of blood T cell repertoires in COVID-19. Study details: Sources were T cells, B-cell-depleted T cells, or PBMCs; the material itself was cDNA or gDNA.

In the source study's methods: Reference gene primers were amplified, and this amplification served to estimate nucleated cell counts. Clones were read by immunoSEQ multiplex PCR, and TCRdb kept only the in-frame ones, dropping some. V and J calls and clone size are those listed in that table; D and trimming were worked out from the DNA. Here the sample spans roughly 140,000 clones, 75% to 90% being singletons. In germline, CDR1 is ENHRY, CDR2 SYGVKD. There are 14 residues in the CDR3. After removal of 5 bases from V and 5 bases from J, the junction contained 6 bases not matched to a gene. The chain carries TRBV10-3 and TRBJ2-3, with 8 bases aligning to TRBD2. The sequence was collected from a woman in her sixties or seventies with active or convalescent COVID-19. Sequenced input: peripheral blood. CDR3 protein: CAISLGRGVDTQYF. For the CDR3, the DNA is TGTGCCATCAGTTTAGGGCGGGGGGTAGATACGCAGTATTTT.